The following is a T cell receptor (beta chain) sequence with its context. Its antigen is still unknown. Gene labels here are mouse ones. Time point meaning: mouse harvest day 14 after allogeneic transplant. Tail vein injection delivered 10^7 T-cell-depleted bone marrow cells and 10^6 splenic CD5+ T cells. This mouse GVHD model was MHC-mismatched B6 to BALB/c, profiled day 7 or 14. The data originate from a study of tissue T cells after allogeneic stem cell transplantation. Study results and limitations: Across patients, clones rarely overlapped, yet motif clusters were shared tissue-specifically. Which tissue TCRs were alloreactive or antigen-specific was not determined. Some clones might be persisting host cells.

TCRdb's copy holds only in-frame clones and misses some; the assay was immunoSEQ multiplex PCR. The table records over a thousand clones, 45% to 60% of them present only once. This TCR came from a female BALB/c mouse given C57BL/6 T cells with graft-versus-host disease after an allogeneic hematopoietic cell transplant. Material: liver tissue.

The CDR3 DNA, read in part, is TGTGCCAGCTCTCTCGTCGACTGGGTTGCAAACACCGGGCAGCTCTAC. Translated: CASSLVDWVANTGQLY. The full CDR3 reads CASSLVDWVANTGQLYF. The chain uses TRBV12-1 and TRBJ2-2, with 7 nucleotides matching TRBD2. The read stops 1 residue short of the end of the CDR3; the missing end is completed from the germline J gene. Germline V gene data show CDR1 as SGHSN and CDR2 as HYEKVE. Trimming took 0 bases from V and 0 from J; bases not matched to a gene: 6. The CDR3 is 17 residues long.